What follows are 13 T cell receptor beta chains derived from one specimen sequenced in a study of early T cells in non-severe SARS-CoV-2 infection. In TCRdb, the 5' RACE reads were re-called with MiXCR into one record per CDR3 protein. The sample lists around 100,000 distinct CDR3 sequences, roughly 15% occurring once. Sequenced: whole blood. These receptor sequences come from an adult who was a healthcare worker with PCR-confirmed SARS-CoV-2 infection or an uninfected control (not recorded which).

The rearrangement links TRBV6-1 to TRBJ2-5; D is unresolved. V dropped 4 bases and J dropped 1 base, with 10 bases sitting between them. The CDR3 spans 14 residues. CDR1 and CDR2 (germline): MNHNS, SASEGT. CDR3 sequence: CASSVRGRQETQYF. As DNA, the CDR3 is TGTGCCAGCAGTGTGCGAGGCCGCCAAGAGACCCAGTACTTC.

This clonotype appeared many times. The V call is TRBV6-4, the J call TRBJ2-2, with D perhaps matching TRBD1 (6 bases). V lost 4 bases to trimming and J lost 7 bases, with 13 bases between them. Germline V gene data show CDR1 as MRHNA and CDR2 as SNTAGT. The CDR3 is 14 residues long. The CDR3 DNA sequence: TGTGCCAGCAGTGGATCAGGGGTCGGCGGGGAGCTGTTTTTT. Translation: CASSGSGVGGELFF.

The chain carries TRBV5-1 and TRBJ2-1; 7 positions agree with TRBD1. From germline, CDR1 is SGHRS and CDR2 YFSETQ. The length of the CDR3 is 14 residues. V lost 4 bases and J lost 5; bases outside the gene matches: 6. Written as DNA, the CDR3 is TGCGCCAGCAGCAGAGACAGGGTTGACAATGAGCAGTTCTTC. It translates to CASSRDRVDNEQFF.

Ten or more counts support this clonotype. CDR3 sequence reads: CASSPYPGSQETQYF. CDR3 bases: TGCGCCAGCAGCCCCTACCCGGGGTCCCAAGAGACCCAGTACTTC. The chain combines TRBV5-1 with TRBJ2-5; TRBD2 is a possible D gene (5 bases). The V gene lost 4 bases and the J gene lost 1 base, with 14 bases spanning the gap. Germline values: CDR1 SGHRS, CDR2 YFSETQ. The CDR3 sequence is 15 residues long. Full variable domain (missing parts from reference TRBV5-1 and TRBJ2-5): KAGVTQTPRYLIKTRGQQVTLSCSPISGHRSVSWYQQTPGQGLQFLFEYFSETQRNKGNFPGRFSGRQFSNSRSEMNVSTLELGDSALYLCASSPYPGSQETQYFGPGTRLLVL.

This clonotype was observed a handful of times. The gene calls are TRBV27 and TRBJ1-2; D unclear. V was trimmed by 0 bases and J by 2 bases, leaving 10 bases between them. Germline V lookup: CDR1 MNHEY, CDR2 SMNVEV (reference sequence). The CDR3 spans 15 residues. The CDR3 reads CASSLSRGGNYGYTF. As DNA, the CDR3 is TGTGCCAGCAGTTTATCACGGGGTGGCAACTATGGCTACACCTTC.

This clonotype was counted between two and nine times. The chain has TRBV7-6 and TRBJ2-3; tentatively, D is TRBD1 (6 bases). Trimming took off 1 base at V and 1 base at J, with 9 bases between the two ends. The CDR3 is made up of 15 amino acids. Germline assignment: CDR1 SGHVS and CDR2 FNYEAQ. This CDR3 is CASSLGAGGTDTQYF. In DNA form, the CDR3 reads TGTGCCAGCAGCTTAGGGGCAGGGGGCACAGATACGCAGTATTTT.

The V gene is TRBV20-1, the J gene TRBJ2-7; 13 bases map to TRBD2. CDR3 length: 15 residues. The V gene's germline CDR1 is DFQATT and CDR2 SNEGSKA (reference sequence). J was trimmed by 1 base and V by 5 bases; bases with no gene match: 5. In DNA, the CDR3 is TGCAGTGCTCAAACACTAGCGGGGGGGTCCTACGAGCAGTACTTC. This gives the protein CSAQTLAGGSYEQYF.

CDR3 sequence reads: CASSQRDRGVKAEKLFF. The CDR3 region has the DNA TGTGCCAGCAGCCAGAGGGACAGGGGAGTAAAGGCTGAAAAACTGTTTTTT. This chain links TRBV3-1 with TRBJ1-4, with 10 bases identical to TRBD1. The length of the CDR3 is 17 residues. With V trimmed by 3 bases and J by 7 bases, 11 bases remained unmatched. Germline CDR1 LGHDT, CDR2 YNNKEL (reference sequence).

The CDR3 spells CASSLVGRSQNNEQFF. As DNA, the CDR3 is TGTGCCAGCAGCTTAGTTGGGCGGTCACAGAACAATGAGCAGTTCTTC. This sequence joins TRBV7-9 and TRBJ2-1; D call uncertain. CDR3 length: 16 residues. V was cut by 1 base and J by 5 bases, with 15 bases left in between. The germline V gene has CDR1 SEHNR and CDR2 FQNEAQ (reference sequence).

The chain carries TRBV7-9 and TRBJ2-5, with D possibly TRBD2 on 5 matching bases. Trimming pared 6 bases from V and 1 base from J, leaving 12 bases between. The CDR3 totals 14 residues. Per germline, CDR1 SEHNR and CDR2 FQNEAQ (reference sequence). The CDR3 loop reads CASSLNGIQETQYF. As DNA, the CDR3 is TGTGCCAGCAGTTTAAACGGGATCCAAGAGACCCAGTACTTC.

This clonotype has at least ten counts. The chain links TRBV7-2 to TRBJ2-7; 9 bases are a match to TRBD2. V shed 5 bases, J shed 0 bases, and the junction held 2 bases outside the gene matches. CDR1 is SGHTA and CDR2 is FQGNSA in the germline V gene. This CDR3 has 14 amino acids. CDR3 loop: CASSRGRVSYEQYF. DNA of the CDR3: TGTGCCAGCAGCCGCGGGAGGGTCTCCTACGAGCAGTACTTC.

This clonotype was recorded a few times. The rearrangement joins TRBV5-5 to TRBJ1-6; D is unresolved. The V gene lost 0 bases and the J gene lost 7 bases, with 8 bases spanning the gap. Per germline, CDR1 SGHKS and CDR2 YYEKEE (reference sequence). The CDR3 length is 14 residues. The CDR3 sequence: CASSLVGINSPLHF. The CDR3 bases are TGTGCCAGCAGCTTGGTGGGGATCAATTCACCCCTCCACTTT.

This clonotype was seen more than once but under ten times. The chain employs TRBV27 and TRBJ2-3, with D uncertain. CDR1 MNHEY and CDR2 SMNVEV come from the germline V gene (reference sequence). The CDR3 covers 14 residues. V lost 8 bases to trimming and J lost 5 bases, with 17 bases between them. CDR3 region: CASQPPGALDTQYF. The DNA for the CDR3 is TGTGCCAGCCAACCGCCCGGAGCGTTAGATACGCAGTATTTT.